This TCR beta chain was observed in a study of tumor-infiltrating lymphocytes in primary liver carcinoma. This CDR3 is 14 amino acids long. In germline, CDR1 is SGHAT, CDR2 FQNNGV. V was shortened by 7 bases and J by 1 base, with 13 bases between the two germline ends. The study co-extracted DNA and RNA from about 20-30 mg of unsorted bulk tissue. Constant-region priming of approximately 500 ng total RNA yielded TCR beta cDNA. Each TCR beta library was derived from three nested multiplex PCR rounds that employed slightly modified ARM-PCR. With TRBV1-TRBV30 forward primers and a C-beta reverse primer, the first two PCR rounds were run for roughly 10 cycles each. TCRdb re-derived calls from the multiplex PCR reads in MiXCR, one entry per CDR3 protein. This table holds approximately 73,000 distinct CDR3 sequences, more than 60% found once. The sample holds a few counts of this clonotype.

The TCR was taken from a man aged 35 to 55 with primary liver carcinoma and hepatitis B virus infection. V and J are TRBV11-2 and TRBJ2-5; perhaps TRBD2 as D (5 bases). Material: liver tumor tissue from sampling region 4. Subset here: tumor region T4, right-lateral pole. For the CDR3, the DNA is TGTGCCAGCAACGGAAACGGGGTCCAAGAGACCCAGTACTTC. As protein: CASNGNGVQETQYF.